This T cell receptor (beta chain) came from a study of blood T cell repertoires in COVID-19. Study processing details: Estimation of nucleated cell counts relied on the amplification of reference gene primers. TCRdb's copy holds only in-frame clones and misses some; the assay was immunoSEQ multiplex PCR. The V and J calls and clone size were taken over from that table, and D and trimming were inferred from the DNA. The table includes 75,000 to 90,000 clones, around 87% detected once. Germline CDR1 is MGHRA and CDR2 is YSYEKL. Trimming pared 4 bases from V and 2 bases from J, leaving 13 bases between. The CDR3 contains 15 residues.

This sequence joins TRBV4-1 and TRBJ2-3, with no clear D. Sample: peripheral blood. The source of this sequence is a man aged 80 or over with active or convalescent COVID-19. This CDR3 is CASSRNVADTDTQYF. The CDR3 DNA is TGCGCCAGCAGCCGAAATGTGGCCGACACAGATACGCAGTATTTT.